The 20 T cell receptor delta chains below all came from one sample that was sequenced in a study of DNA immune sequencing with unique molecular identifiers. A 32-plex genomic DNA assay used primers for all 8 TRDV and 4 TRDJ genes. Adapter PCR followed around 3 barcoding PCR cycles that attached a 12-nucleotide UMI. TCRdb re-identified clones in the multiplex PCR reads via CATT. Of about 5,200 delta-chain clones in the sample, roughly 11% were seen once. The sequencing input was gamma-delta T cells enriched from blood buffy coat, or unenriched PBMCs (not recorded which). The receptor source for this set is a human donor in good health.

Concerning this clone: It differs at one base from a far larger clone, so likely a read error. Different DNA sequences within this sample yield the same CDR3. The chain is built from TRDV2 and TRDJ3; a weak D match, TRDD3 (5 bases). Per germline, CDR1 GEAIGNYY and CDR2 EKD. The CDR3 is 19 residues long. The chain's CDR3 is CACDQIKEEPSWDTRQMFF. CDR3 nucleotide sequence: TGTGCCTGTGACCAAATCAAGGAGGAGCCCTCCTGGGACACCAGACAGATGTTTTTC.

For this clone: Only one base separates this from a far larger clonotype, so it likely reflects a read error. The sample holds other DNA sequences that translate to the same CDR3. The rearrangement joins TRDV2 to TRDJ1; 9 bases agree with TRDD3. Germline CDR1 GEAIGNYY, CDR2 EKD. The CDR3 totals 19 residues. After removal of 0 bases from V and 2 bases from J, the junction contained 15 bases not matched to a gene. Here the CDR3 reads CACDTLSLLGEEYTDKLIF. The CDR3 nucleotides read TGTGCCTGTGACACCTTGTCTTTACTGGGGGAAGAGTATACCGATAAACTCATCTTT.

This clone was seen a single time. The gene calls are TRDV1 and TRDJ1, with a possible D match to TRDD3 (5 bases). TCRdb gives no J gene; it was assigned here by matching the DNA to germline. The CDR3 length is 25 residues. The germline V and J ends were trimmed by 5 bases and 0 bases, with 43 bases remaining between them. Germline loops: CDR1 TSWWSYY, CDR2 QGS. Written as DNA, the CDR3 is TGTGCTCTTGGGAACTATCTCCCCTTACGTCCCCTTACGGGGAATACGTTTCCGTACACCGATAAACTCATCTTT. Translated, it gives CALGNYLPLRPLTGNTFPYTDKLIF.

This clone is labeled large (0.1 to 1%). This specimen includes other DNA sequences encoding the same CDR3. CDR3 sequence reads: CACDPVASGPYTDKLIF. As DNA, the CDR3 is TGTGCCTGTGACCCTGTGGCATCAGGCCCGTACACCGATAAACTCATCTTT. This chain connects TRDV2 to TRDJ1; D is uncertain. Germline V gene data show CDR1 as GEAIGNYY and CDR2 as EKD. V was pared by 3 bases and J by 0 bases, with 19 bases between. The CDR3 extends over 17 amino acids.

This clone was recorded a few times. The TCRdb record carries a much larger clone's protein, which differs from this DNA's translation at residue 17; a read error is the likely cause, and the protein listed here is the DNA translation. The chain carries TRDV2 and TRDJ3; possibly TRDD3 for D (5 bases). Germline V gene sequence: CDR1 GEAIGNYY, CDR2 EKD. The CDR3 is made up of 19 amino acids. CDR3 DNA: TGTGCCTGTGACACGGGGGGGCTACGGAGCTCCTGGGACACCCGACAGACGTTTTTC. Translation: CACDTGGLRSSWDTRQTFF.

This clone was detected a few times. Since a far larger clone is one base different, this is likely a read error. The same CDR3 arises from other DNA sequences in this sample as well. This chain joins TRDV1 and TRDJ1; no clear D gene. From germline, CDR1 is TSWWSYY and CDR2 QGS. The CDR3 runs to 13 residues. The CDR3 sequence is CALGNLGTDKLIF. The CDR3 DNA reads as TGTGCCCTTGGGAACCTCGGGACCGATAAACTCATCTTT.

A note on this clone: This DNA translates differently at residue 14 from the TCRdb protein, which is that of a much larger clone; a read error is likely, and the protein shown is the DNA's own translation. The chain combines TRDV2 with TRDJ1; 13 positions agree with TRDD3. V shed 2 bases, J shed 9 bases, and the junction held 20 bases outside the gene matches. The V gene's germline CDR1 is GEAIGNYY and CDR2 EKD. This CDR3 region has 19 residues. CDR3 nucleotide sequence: TGTGCCTGTGACAGAATACTGGGGGATACGATCTACCCACGAAAAGAACTCATCTTT. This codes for CACDRILGDTIYPRKELIF.

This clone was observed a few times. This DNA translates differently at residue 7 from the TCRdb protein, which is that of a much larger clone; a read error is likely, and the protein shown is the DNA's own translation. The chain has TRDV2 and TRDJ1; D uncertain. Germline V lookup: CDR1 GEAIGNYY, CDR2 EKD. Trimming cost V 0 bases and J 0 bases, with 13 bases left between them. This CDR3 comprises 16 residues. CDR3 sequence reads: CACDTVRQDYTDKLIF. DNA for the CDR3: TGTGCCTGTGACACCGTTCGTCAGGATTACACCGATAAACTCATCTTT.

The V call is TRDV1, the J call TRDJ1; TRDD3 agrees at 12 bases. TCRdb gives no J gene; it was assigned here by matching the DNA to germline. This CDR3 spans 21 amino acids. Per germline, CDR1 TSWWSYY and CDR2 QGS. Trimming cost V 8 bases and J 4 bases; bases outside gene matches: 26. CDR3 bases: TGTGCTCTTTTTGAGCCCGGCCTTCCGCCTTACTGGGGGATACAGGGCGATAAACTCATCTTT. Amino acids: CALFEPGLPPYWGIQGDKLIF.

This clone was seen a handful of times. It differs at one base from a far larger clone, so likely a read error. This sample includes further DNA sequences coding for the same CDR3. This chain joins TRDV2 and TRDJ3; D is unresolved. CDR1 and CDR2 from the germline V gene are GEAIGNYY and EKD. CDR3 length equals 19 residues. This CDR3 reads CACDQIKEEPSWDTRQMFF. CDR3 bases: TGTGCTTGTGACCAAATCAAGGAGGAGCCCTCCTGGGACACCCGACAGATGTTTTTC.

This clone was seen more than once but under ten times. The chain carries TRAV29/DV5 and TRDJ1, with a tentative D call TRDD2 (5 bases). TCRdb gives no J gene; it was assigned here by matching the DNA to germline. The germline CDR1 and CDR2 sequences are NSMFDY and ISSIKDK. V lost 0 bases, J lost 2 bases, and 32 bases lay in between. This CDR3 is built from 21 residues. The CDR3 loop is CAASDPGPLRRDRFKTDKLIF. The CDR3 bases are TGTGCAGCAAGCGACCCAGGCCCCCTACGGAGGGACCGATTTAAGACCGATAAACTCATCTTT.

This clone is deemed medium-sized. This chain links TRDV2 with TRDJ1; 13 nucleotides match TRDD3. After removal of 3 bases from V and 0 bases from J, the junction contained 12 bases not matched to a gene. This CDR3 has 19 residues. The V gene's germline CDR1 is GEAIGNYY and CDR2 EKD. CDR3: CACDSLLGDTLLDTDKLIF. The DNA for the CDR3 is TGTGCCTGTGACTCCTTACTGGGGGATACGCTATTAGACACCGATAAACTCATCTTT.

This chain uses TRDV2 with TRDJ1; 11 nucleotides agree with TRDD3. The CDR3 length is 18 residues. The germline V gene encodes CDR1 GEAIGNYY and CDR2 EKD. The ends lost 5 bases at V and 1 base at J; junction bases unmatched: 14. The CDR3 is CACAQLGDRSLFTDKLIF. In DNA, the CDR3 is TGTGCCTGTGCCCAACTGGGGGATAGGAGCCTATTCACCGATAAACTCATCTTT.

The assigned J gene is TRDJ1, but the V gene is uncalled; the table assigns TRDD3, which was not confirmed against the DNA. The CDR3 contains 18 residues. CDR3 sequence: CALGEGGYSSWYTDKLIF. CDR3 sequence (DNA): TGTGCTCTTGGGGAAGGGGGATACTCCTCGTGGTACACCGATAAACTCATCTTT.

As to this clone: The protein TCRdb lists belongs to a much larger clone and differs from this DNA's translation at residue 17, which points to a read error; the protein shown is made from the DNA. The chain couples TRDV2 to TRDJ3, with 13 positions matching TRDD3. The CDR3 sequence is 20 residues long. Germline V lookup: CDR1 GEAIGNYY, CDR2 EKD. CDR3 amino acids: CACDKVLGDTRSWDTRLMFF. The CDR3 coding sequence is TGTGCCTGTGACAAAGTACTGGGGGATACGCGCTCCTGGGACACCCGACTGATGTTTTTC.

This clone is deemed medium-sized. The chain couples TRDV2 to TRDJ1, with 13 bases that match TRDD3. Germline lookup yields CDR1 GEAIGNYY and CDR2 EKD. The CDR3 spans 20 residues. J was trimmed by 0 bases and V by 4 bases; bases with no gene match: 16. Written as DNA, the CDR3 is TGTGCCTGTGATGCGGTACTGGGGGATACGCAATACCTGTACACCGATAAACTCATCTTT. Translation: CACDAVLGDTQYLYTDKLIF.

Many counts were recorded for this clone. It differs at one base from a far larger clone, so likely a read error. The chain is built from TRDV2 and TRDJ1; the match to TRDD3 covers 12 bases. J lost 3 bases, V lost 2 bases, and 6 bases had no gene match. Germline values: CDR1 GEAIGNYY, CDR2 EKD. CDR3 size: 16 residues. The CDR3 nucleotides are TGTGCCTGTGACAATCTGGGGGATACGCAGGCCGATAAACTCATCTTT. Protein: CACDNLGDTQADKLIF.

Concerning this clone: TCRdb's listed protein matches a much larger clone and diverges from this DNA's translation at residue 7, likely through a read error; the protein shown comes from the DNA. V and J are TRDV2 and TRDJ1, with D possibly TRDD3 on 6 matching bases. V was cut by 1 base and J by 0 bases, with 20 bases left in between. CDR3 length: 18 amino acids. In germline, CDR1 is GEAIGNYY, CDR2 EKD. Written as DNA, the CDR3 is TGTGCCTGTGACACACTTCCGGGGGAAAGGAGGTACACCGATAAACTCATCTTT. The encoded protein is CACDTLPGERRYTDKLIF.

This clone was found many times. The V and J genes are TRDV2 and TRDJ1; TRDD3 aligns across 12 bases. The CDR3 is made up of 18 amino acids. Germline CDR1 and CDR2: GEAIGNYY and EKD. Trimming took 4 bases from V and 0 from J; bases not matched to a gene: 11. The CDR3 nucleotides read TGTGCCTGTGATCCTCTACTGGGGGATACAGATTACACCGATAAACTCATCTTT. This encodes CACDPLLGDTDYTDKLIF.

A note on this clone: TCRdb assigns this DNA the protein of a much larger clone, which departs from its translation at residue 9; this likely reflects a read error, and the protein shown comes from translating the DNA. The CDR3 region has the DNA TGTGCCTGTGACCCCGTACTGGGGTATGCGAAAGGGAGAGGACCCGATAAACTCATCTTT. This encodes CACDPVLGYAKGRGPDKLIF. The chain links TRDV2 to TRDJ1, with 7 bases identical to TRDD3. The CDR3 spans 20 residues. V trimming: 3 bases; J trimming: 3 bases; junction bases outside the gene matches: 24. From germline, CDR1 is GEAIGNYY and CDR2 EKD.